Listed below are T cell receptor beta chains from one sample, sequenced in a study of T cell responses to AZD1222 COVID-19 vaccine. The data were produced by immunoSEQ multiplex PCR, yet TCRdb's version contains in-frame clones alone and is incomplete. The sample records 100,000 to 150,000 clones, 80% to 90% being singletons. Sequences were derived from peripheral blood, sampled on day 0 of AZD1222 vaccination. The receptors were sampled from an adult in good health. Both conserved end residues are part of each CDR3. A D gene is named only where the DNA matches it firmly. Size is omitted from some rows. Given values are once, few, many or a class for expanded clones.

clone size,J gene,D gene,V gene,CDR3 DNA,CDR3 protein
.,TRBJ1-1,.,TRBV5-1,TGCGCCAGCAGCTTGGTGGCAGGGCGGAACACTGAAGCTTTCTTT,CASSLVAGRNTEAFF
.,TRBJ2-1,TRBD1,TRBV7-9,TGTGCCAGCAGCTCGGACAGGGGGCGCAATGAGCAGTTCTTC,CASSSDRGRNEQFF
.,TRBJ1-1,.,TRBV6-5,TGTGCCAGCAGTTACTCAGCGAACACTGAAGCTTTCTTT,CASSYSANTEAFF
.,TRBJ2-5,TRBD1,TRBV11-2,TGTGCCAGCAGCTCGATGGACAGGGAAGAGACCCAGTACTTC,CASSSMDREETQYF
.,TRBJ1-2,.,TRBV7-6,TGTGCCAGCTCTCCCGGGGGTGCACAGGCCGCTGGGGGCTACACCTTC,CASSPGGAQAAGGYTF
.,TRBJ2-7,.,TRBV5-1,TGCGCCAGCAGCAGGATCGGGACGAAAAACGAGCAGTACTTC,CASSRIGTKNEQYF
few,TRBJ1-1,.,TRBV19,TGTGCCAGTAGTATTCAGGCGAACACTGAAGCTTTCTTT,CASSIQANTEAFF
.,TRBJ1-2,.,TRBV6-1,TGTGCCAGCAGTGAAGATGGGGGGTTCTATGGCTACACCTTC,CASSEDGGFYGYTF
.,TRBJ2-7,TRBD1,TRBV5-1,TGCGCCAGCAGCCGGGACAGGTACGAGCAGTACTTC,CASSRDRYEQYF
.,TRBJ2-6,.,TRBV5-5,TGTGCCAGCAGCCTACAGGGTTCTGGGGCCAACGTCCTGACTTTC,CASSLQGSGANVLTF
.,TRBJ1-1,.,TRBV5-1,TGCGCCAGCAGCCGTGGAGTCCAGGTGAACACTGAAGCTTTCTTT,CASSRGVQVNTEAFF
.,TRBJ1-2,.,TRBV19,TGTGCCAGTAGTATCTTTTTGGGGGACTATGGCTACACCTTC,CASSIFLGDYGYTF
.,TRBJ1-1,.,TRBV6-5,TGTGCCAGCAGGCGTTTCGGGGCGGGGGACACTGAAGCTTTCTTT,CASRRFGAGDTEAFF
.,TRBJ1-2,.,TRBV18,TGTGCCAGCTCACCACTAGAGGAAGGACGTAACTATGGCTACACCTTC,CASSPLEEGRNYGYTF
.,TRBJ1-5,.,TRBV19,TGTGCCAGTAGTATCCACGGCCAGCCCCAGCATTTT,CASSIHGQPQHF
.,TRBJ2-1,TRBD2,TRBV7-3,TGTGCCAGCAGCGAATACGAGCGGGGGTTCAACAATGAGCAGTTCTTC,CASSEYERGFNNEQFF
.,TRBJ2-7,.,TRBV6-5,TGTGCCAGCAGTTACTTCGGGGGAGCGGGCGAGCAGTACTTC,CASSYFGGAGEQYF
.,TRBJ1-1,.,TRBV4-3,TGCGCCAGCAGCCAAGATATAGGGGAAATGAGAACTGAAGCTTTCTTT,CASSQDIGEMRTEAFF
once,TRBJ2-7,.,TRBV6-1,TGTGCCAGCAGTGAAGAAGAGATAAGCTCCTACGAGCAGTACTTC,CASSEEEISSYEQYF
once,TRBJ2-7,TRBD2,TRBV27,TGTGCCAGCAGTCCTCGGGGGGACCGCGAGCAGTACTTC,CASSPRGDREQYF
.,TRBJ1-3,.,TRBV7-9,TGTGCCAGCAGCTTATCTGGTGGAAACACCATATATTTT,CASSLSGGNTIYF
few,TRBJ1-5,.,TRBV7-9,TGTGCCAGCAGCTTTGAGGGAGACCCCAATCAGCCCCAGCATTTT,CASSFEGDPNQPQHF
once,TRBJ2-3,.,TRBV7-9,TGTGCCAGCAGCTTAGTCTCAATTTTTGGCACAGATACGCAGTATTTT,CASSLVSIFGTDTQYF
.,TRBJ1-5,.,TRBV3-1/TRBV3-2,TGTGCCAGCAGCCAAGGGGGGGAGGATCAGCCCCAGCATTTT,CASSQGGEDQPQHF
.,TRBJ2-4,TRBD2,TRBV15,TGTGCCACCAGCAACGGGGGGGCCGACAAAAACATTCAGTACTTC,CATSNGGADKNIQYF
.,TRBJ2-7,.,TRBV4-1,TGCGCCAGCAGCCAAGACCAGGGATCTGCCTACGAGCAGTACTTC,CASSQDQGSAYEQYF
.,TRBJ1-1,.,TRBV9,TGTGCCAGCAGCCTAGGGGGGCCGAACACTGAAGCTTTCTTT,CASSLGGPNTEAFF
.,TRBJ1-2,TRBD1,TRBV7-8,TGTGCCAGCAGCACTCGGGGACAGGATAACTATGGCTACACCTTC,CASSTRGQDNYGYTF
once,TRBJ1-4,.,TRBV5-5,TGTGCCAGCAGCTTGGCCGGGGTGGGGGATGAAAAACTGTTTTTT,CASSLAGVGDEKLFF
.,TRBJ2-7,.,TRBV29-1,TGCAGCGTAGGACAGTCCTACGAGCAGTACTTC,CSVGQSYEQYF
.,TRBJ2-7,.,TRBV18,TGTGCCAGCTCACCAACGGGGGTGGGGGAGCAGTACTTC,CASSPTGVGEQYF
.,TRBJ2-7,TRBD2,TRBV27,TGTGCCAGCAGTGTCGGGACCGAGCGGGGCGGACCCTACGAGCAGTACTTC,CASSVGTERGGPYEQYF
.,TRBJ1-1,.,TRBV11-2,TGTGCCAGCAGCTTAAGAAGGACAGCTATTGAAGCTTTCTTT,CASSLRRTAIEAFF
.,TRBJ1-1,TRBD1,TRBV28,TGTGCCAGCAGCCTGACAGGGGACGGAACTGAAGCTTTCTTT,CASSLTGDGTEAFF
.,TRBJ2-5,.,TRBV7-2,TGTGCCAGCAGCTTATCGGGGGCGGGGATAAAGACCCAGTACTTC,CASSLSGAGIKTQYF
.,TRBJ2-7,TRBD1,TRBV29-1,TGCAGCGTCCCGGCCGGGACAGGGGGAAACGAGCAGTACTTC,CSVPAGTGGNEQYF
.,TRBJ1-5,.,TRBV28,TGTGCCAGCAGTTTGTTCTGGGGTTACAATCAGCCCCAGCATTTT,CASSLFWGYNQPQHF
.,TRBJ2-1,.,TRBV7-2,TGTGCCAGCAGCCCACCAACTCGTTGGGATGAGCAGTTCTTC,CASSPPTRWDEQFF
.,TRBJ2-2,.,TRBV29-1,TGCAGCGTTGAATTCGTCAGGGAGGACGACACCGGGGAGCTGTTTTTT,CSVEFVREDDTGELFF
.,TRBJ1-2,TRBD1,TRBV19,TGTGCCAGTAGCGGGGGGACAGGCGGTCTTGGCTACACCTTC,CASSGGTGGLGYTF
once,TRBJ1-2,TRBD1,TRBV6-5,TGTGCCAGCAGTTACAGTGGGACAGGGGTTGGCTACACCTTC,CASSYSGTGVGYTF
.,TRBJ2-7,.,TRBV7-3,TGTGCCAGCAGCCTAGCTGGCGGGGCCAACTACGAGCAGTACTTC,CASSLAGGANYEQYF
.,TRBJ1-5,.,TRBV7-9,TGTGCCAGCACTTATAGCAATCAGCCCCAGCATTTT,CASTYSNQPQHF
.,TRBJ2-5,.,TRBV28,TGTGCCAGCAGTTTATTCGGGGCGGGGTCACAAGAGACCCAGTACTTC,CASSLFGAGSQETQYF
.,TRBJ2-5,TRBD2,TRBV7-7,TGTGCTAGCAGCCTAGGACTAGCCCAAGAGACCCAGTACTTC,CASSLGLAQETQYF
.,TRBJ2-7,.,TRBV5-5,TGTGCCAGCCGAGGACCCTCCTACGAGCAGTACTTC,CASRGPSYEQYF
.,TRBJ2-1,TRBD2,TRBV9,TGTGCCAGCAGCGTAAGCGGGGGGCGGAATGAGCAGTTCTTC,CASSVSGGRNEQFF
.,TRBJ1-1,.,TRBV7-2,TGTGCCAGCAGCTTACGAACCCACAGGGTAGTGAGGACTCATACTGAAGCTTTCTTT,CASSLRTHRVVRTHTEAFF
.,TRBJ2-7,TRBD1,TRBV29-1,TGCAGCGTTGGAACAGGGGGAGAGTACGAGCAGTACTTC,CSVGTGGEYEQYF
.,TRBJ2-7,.,TRBV28,TGTGCCAGCAGTTTACTTCGCGCCGAGCAGTACTTC,CASSLLRAEQYF
once,TRBJ2-1,.,TRBV20-1,TGCAGTGCTAGTAAGCTAGCTTTGGCTGAGCAGTTCTTC,CSASKLALAEQFF
.,TRBJ2-6,.,TRBV12-3/TRBV12-4,TGTGCCAGCAGTCGAGGGGGGCGTGTCCCGACTTTC,CASSRGGRVPTF
.,TRBJ1-1,.,TRBV6-5,TGTGCCAGCAGTCACCGGGCCGAAGCTTTCTTT,CASSHRAEAFF
.,TRBJ1-5,.,TRBV12-3/TRBV12-4,TGCGCCAGCAGTTCTGACGCCTTGACCCAGCATTTT,CASSSDALTQHF
.,TRBJ2-1,TRBD2,TRBV29-1,TGCAGCGTTGGACTGAACGGGGGGGATGAGCAGTTCTTC,CSVGLNGGDEQFF
.,TRBJ2-3,.,TRBV5-6,TGTGCCAGCAGCTTGGACAGGCTAAGCACAGATACGCAGTATTTT,CASSLDRLSTDTQYF
.,TRBJ2-1,TRBD2,TRBV27,TGTGCCACTCAACTAGCGGGTTGGGCGCATGAGCAGTTCTTC,CATQLAGWAHEQFF
few,TRBJ2-3,.,TRBV5-4,TGTGCCAGCAGCTTGGGTGGGCCCGTTACAGATACGCAGTATTTT,CASSLGGPVTDTQYF
.,TRBJ1-1,.,TRBV19,TGTGCCAGTAGTATCGGAGGTGCAGGAGCCACGAACACTGAAGCTTTCTTT,CASSIGGAGATNTEAFF